A selection of T cell receptor beta chains follows, all from one sample in a study of OX40 agonist ivuxolimab in advanced cancers. Generated by immunoSEQ multiplex PCR, the TCRdb table keeps only in-frame clones and is missing some. The sample consists of under 110,000 clones, less than 95% of them appearing once. The sequencing used CD4+ or CD8+ T cells sorted from blood, collected in a trial of the OX40 agonist ivuxolimab. The receptors were sampled from an adult with an advanced solid tumor such as melanoma, head and neck, liver or kidney cancer. Both conserved end residues are part of each CDR3. D genes are given only for firm matches. Some rows mark clone size as missing; the rest say once, few, many or name a class of expanded clone.

D: NA; length: 16; size: NA; V: TRBV7-2; J: TRBJ1-6; DNA: TGTGCCAGCAGCTTAGTTTTGGCGCATCTTGATTCACCCCTCCACTTT; CDR3: CASSLVLAHLDSPLHF
D: TRBD1; length: 15; size: NA; V: TRBV5-5; J: TRBJ1-5; DNA: TGTGCCAGCAACGCAGGACAGGTTTCGGTTGAGCCCCAGCATTTT; CDR3: CASNAGQVSVEPQHF
D: TRBD2; length: 16; size: NA; V: TRBV7-2; J: TRBJ2-7; DNA: TGTGCCAGCAGCCGCCAAGGCGGGGGAAGCTCCTACGAGCAGTACTTC; CDR3: CASSRQGGGSSYEQYF
D: TRBD2; length: 13; size: few; V: TRBV7-2; J: TRBJ2-5; DNA: TGTGCCAGCATGCGGGGGGCATTAGAGACCCAGTACTTC; CDR3: CASMRGALETQYF
D: NA; length: 15; size: NA; V: TRBV23-1; J: TRBJ1-4; DNA: TGCGCCAGCAGTCATCAAGGGCAGGGAGATAAAAAACTGTTTTTT; CDR3: CASSHQGQGDKKLFF
D: NA; length: 18; size: NA; V: TRBV4-3; J: TRBJ1-4; DNA: TGCGCCAGCAGCCAAGATTCGGGCAGCCTCGCAACTAATGAAAAACTGTTTTTT; CDR3: CASSQDSGSLATNEKLFF
D: NA; length: 13; size: NA; V: TRBV28; J: TRBJ1-5; DNA: TGTGCCAGCAGTCGGGGCGGGAATCAGCCCCAGCATTTT; CDR3: CASSRGGNQPQHF
D: NA; length: 17; size: NA; V: TRBV5-6; J: TRBJ1-3; DNA: TGTGCCAGCAGCCCGGACGGACGGACGGCCTCTGGAAACACCATATATTTT; CDR3: CASSPDGRTASGNTIYF
D: NA; length: 13; size: NA; V: TRBV30; J: TRBJ1-2; DNA: TGTGCCTGGAATTCGATACGGGCCTATGGCTACACCTTC; CDR3: CAWNSIRAYGYTF
D: TRBD1; length: 16; size: NA; V: TRBV9; J: TRBJ2-3; DNA: TGTGCCAGCAGCCGGGACAGCTATCCCCAGGGAGATACGCAGTATTTT; CDR3: CASSRDSYPQGDTQYF
D: NA; length: 13; size: NA; V: TRBV6-1; J: TRBJ2-7; DNA: TGTGCCAGCAGTGGAACTGACAGGCGCGAGCAGTACTTC; CDR3: CASSGTDRREQYF
D: TRBD1; length: 15; size: few; V: TRBV10-3; J: TRBJ1-6; DNA: TGTGCCATCAGTGCAGGGGGGAACTATAATTCACCCCTCCACTTT; CDR3: CAISAGGNYNSPLHF
D: NA; length: 15; size: NA; V: TRBV7-9; J: TRBJ1-4; DNA: TGTGCCAGCAGCCCTCTGGGGGCGCTGAATGAAAAACTGTTTTTT; CDR3: CASSPLGALNEKLFF
D: TRBD1; length: 14; size: NA; V: TRBV5-6; J: TRBJ1-4; DNA: TGTGCCAGCAGCTATGACAGGGGCCACGAAAAACTGTTTTTT; CDR3: CASSYDRGHEKLFF
D: NA; length: 14; size: NA; V: TRBV6-5; J: TRBJ1-4; DNA: TGTGCCAGCAGAGACCCGGGAAGAGGGGAAAAACTGTTTTTT; CDR3: CASRDPGRGEKLFF
D: NA; length: 15; size: NA; V: TRBV5-1; J: TRBJ1-4; DNA: TGCGCCAGCAGCTTGGTAGAGGGGGCTAATGAAAAACTGTTTTTT; CDR3: CASSLVEGANEKLFF
D: NA; length: 14; size: NA; V: TRBV11-2; J: TRBJ1-1; DNA: TGTGCCAGCAAAATAGGGGGATTGAACACTGAAGCTTTCTTT; CDR3: CASKIGGLNTEAFF
D: NA; length: 14; size: once; V: TRBV27; J: TRBJ1-2; DNA: TGTGCCAGCAGTTCCCCGACAGAGAACTATGGCTACACCTTC; CDR3: CASSSPTENYGYTF
D: NA; length: 15; size: NA; V: TRBV5-4; J: TRBJ2-6; DNA: TGTGCCAGCAGCTTGTGGGGTTCTGGGGCCAACGTCCTGACTTTC; CDR3: CASSLWGSGANVLTF
D: TRBD2; length: 16; size: NA; V: TRBV19; J: TRBJ2-1; DNA: TGTGCCAGTAGTCCCCAGGGGCGGGGGGCTCACAATGAGCAGTTCTTC; CDR3: CASSPQGRGAHNEQFF
D: NA; length: 15; size: NA; V: TRBV30; J: TRBJ1-4; DNA: TGTGCCTGGAGTGTACAAGGTACAACTAATGAAAAACTGTTTTTT; CDR3: CAWSVQGTTNEKLFF
D: NA; length: 16; size: NA; V: TRBV6-5; J: TRBJ1-5; DNA: TGTGCCAGCAGTTACTCGGCCCCGGGACTGAATCAGCCCCAGCATTTT; CDR3: CASSYSAPGLNQPQHF
D: NA; length: 14; size: NA; V: TRBV7-3; J: TRBJ1-1; DNA: TGTGCCAGCAGCTTAACCGGGCCGAACACTGAAGCTTTCTTT; CDR3: CASSLTGPNTEAFF
D: TRBD1; length: 13; size: NA; V: TRBV30; J: TRBJ2-7; DNA: TGTGCCTGGAGGGGGACAGTGACCTACGAGCAGTACTTC; CDR3: CAWRGTVTYEQYF
D: NA; length: 13; size: NA; V: TRBV30; J: TRBJ1-5; DNA: TGTGCCTGGAGTGTAGGCACCAATCAGCCCCAGCATTTT; CDR3: CAWSVGTNQPQHF
D: NA; length: 16; size: NA; V: TRBV19; J: TRBJ2-7; DNA: TGTGCCAGTAGTAAGATAGGGCACCAGTTCTCCTACGAGCAGTACTTC; CDR3: CASSKIGHQFSYEQYF
D: NA; length: 14; size: NA; V: TRBV5-1; J: TRBJ2-3; DNA: TGCGCCAGCAGCCCTAAAACAGGGACAGATACGCAGTATTTT; CDR3: CASSPKTGTDTQYF
D: NA; length: 15; size: NA; V: TRBV7-3; J: TRBJ2-2; DNA: TGTGCCAGCAGCTTACGAGGCTCGAACACCGGGGAGCTGTTTTTT; CDR3: CASSLRGSNTGELFF
D: NA; length: 15; size: NA; V: TRBV7-9; J: TRBJ1-6; DNA: TGTGCCAGCAGCTTAATACGAGGGAATAATTCACCCCTCCACTTT; CDR3: CASSLIRGNNSPLHF
D: NA; length: 12; size: NA; V: TRBV2; J: TRBJ2-1; DNA: TGTGCCAGCAACGGGGTGGGCATTGAGCAGTTCTTC; CDR3: CASNGVGIEQFF
D: NA; length: 14; size: NA; V: TRBV19; J: TRBJ2-1; DNA: TGTGCCAGTAGTATACCTGAGGACTACAATGAGCAGTTCTTC; CDR3: CASSIPEDYNEQFF
D: NA; length: 18; size: NA; V: TRBV5-6; J: TRBJ2-7; DNA: TGTGCCAGCAGCTCTCTGGGAACGGGACAAATGATCTCCTACGAGCAGTACTTC; CDR3: CASSSLGTGQMISYEQYF
D: NA; length: 15; size: once; V: TRBV19; J: TRBJ1-1; DNA: TGTGCCAGTAGTCCCGGTAGTGATAGGAACACTGAAGCTTTCTTT; CDR3: CASSPGSDRNTEAFF
D: TRBD1; length: 15; size: NA; V: TRBV29-1; J: TRBJ2-7; DNA: TGCAGCGTTGAAGGGGGAGGACAGGGGGCTTACGAGCAGTACTTC; CDR3: CSVEGGGQGAYEQYF
D: NA; length: 12; size: few; V: TRBV28; J: TRBJ2-5; DNA: TGTGCCAGCAGTTTACTACAAGAGACCCAGTACTTC; CDR3: CASSLLQETQYF
D: TRBD1; length: 14; size: NA; V: TRBV5-1; J: TRBJ2-7; DNA: TGCGCCAGCAGCTGGATGACAGGGGGCTACGAGCAGTACTTC; CDR3: CASSWMTGGYEQYF
D: TRBD1; length: 15; size: NA; V: TRBV6-4; J: TRBJ1-3; DNA: TGTGCCAGCAGTGACAAGACAGGGCAGGGAAACACCATATATTTT; CDR3: CASSDKTGQGNTIYF
D: NA; length: 14; size: NA; V: TRBV5-3; J: TRBJ1-1; DNA: TGTGCCAGAAGCTTGTTCCCGGAGAACACTGAAGCTTTCTTT; CDR3: CARSLFPENTEAFF
D: TRBD1; length: 15; size: NA; V: TRBV7-3; J: TRBJ2-1; DNA: TGTGCCAGCAGACCGACAGGGGGCTCCTACAATGAGCAGTTCTTC; CDR3: CASRPTGGSYNEQFF
D: NA; length: 11; size: NA; V: TRBV28; J: TRBJ2-5; DNA: TGTGCCAGCAGTTTTCGGGAGACCCAGTACTTC; CDR3: CASSFRETQYF
D: NA; length: 14; size: NA; V: TRBV7-9; J: TRBJ2-7; DNA: TGTGCCAGCAGCCTAACCGGGACAAGCTACGAGCAGTACTTC; CDR3: CASSLTGTSYEQYF
D: NA; length: 13; size: NA; V: TRBV2; J: TRBJ1-6; DNA: TGTGCCAGCCTTCGGGGCGAGAATTCACCCCTCCACTTT; CDR3: CASLRGENSPLHF
D: NA; length: 14; size: NA; V: TRBV28; J: TRBJ2-7; DNA: TGTGCCAGCAGTTTTCTCCGGAGCTCCTACGAGCAGTACTTC; CDR3: CASSFLRSSYEQYF
D: NA; length: 13; size: NA; V: TRBV28; J: TRBJ1-2; DNA: TGTGCCAGCAGTTATCGGGGGGCCGGGGGCTACACCTTC; CDR3: CASSYRGAGGYTF